This is a list of T cell receptor beta chains from one sample in a study of cytomegalovirus exposure and HLA in healthy donors. TCRdb's table, derived via immunoSEQ multiplex PCR, lists solely in-frame clones and lacks some. The sample lists over 200,000 clones; more than 70% were seen once. The specimen was PBMCs. The receptors come from a human donor in good health. CDR3s leave out the opening cysteine and the closing phenylalanine or tryptophan.

>TRBV7-2|TRBJ2-7
ASSFISGVSYEQY
>TRBV21-1|TRBJ1-2
ASSKFVYNQDYGYT
>TRBV7-8|TRBJ2-5
ASSIFGETQY
>TRBV7-2|TRBJ2-7
ASSTGGQGWEQY
>TRBV5-1|TRBJ2-3
ASSVGTSGRADTQY
>TRBV5-4|TRBJ2-5
ASSGAGTETQY
>TRBV10-1|TRBJ2-7
ASSRLAGSYEQY
>TRBV18|TRBJ2-4
ASSPLPGVVAKNIQY
>TRBV2|TRBJ2-7
ASGGGGPSPYEQY
>TRBV14|TRBJ1-2
ASSQVESPLNGYT
>TRBV4-1|TRBJ2-2
ASSQQGANTGELF
>TRBV4-3|TRBJ2-7
ASSQGRAGRYEQY
>TRBV7-9|TRBJ2-7
ASSPRTGVFNEQY
>TRBV7-8|TRBJ1-5
ASSLGRVLGNQPQH
>TRBV27|TRBJ2-7
ASSGDRGSVYEQY
>TRBV6-1|TRBJ2-2
ASRGQGRGTGELF
>TRBV5-1|TRBJ2-7
ASSERQGSSYEQY
>TRBV19|TRBJ1-3
ASRLDRASGNTIY
>TRBV14|TRBJ2-7
ASSLGQASSYEQY
>TRBV19|TRBJ1-4
ASKRQRLF
>TRBV7-2|TRBJ2-1
ASSLYEANEQF
>TRBV5-1|TRBJ2-7
ASSFDTAGGPHEQY
>TRBV30|TRBJ2-7
AWRERDRRLEQY
>TRBV29-1|TRBJ1-2
SAGQGGYGYT
>TRBV7-9|TRBJ2-7
ASSRADRAKKGQY
>TRBV28|TRBJ2-7
ASSFPPSSYEQY
>TRBV21-1|TRBJ1-5
ASSYWTFDSNQPQH
>TRBV7-2|TRBJ1-4
ASSPPARGEKLF
>TRBV5-6|TRBJ2-7
ASSDIAGDLYEQY
>TRBV2|TRBJ1-5
ASSEAQGSSNQPQH
>TRBV18|TRBJ2-7
ASSQGAATNRAWEQY
>TRBV6-4|TRBJ2-1
ASSDMGGNEQF
>TRBV29-1|TRBJ2-1
SVDRSWTSGTGRYNEQF
>TRBV11-2|TRBJ2-3
ASSLLYGLGGSTDTQY
>TRBV21-1|TRBJ2-5
ASSKAGREETQY
>TRBV19|TRBJ2-7
ASSIPDREQY
>TRBV7-3|TRBJ2-2
ASSLRAGTSNTGELF
>TRBV6-5|TRBJ2-3
ASYREWPGTDTQY
>TRBV6-5|TRBJ1-2
ASSYLGQDNGYT
>TRBV6-5|TRBJ2-2
ASTQGGANTGELF